Sequencing of this T cell receptor (beta chain) was carried out in a study of T cell repertoires in urothelial bladder cancer (dated by TCRdb to about 2019). Notes on the research overall: Of the approximately twelve resected lesions, three were clinical stage cT0, three were cTa, three were cT1, and three were cT2 or greater. Twelve patients with bladder lesions who were undergoing transurethral resection were prospectively identified. A total of approximately twelve resected bladder lesions, made up of urothelial carcinoma (UC+) and benign (UC-) specimens, were studied. The study compared TCR repertoire clonality in bladder tumors with that in benign bladder inflammation. Here is what the overall study found, with its caveats: Carcinoma specimens had a median tumor infiltrating lymphocyte percentage of 2%, while benign specimens had a median of around 12%. In carcinoma specimens a single T-cell clone made up as much as 17% of infiltrating lymphocytes, compared with roughly 2% in benign specimens. Urothelial carcinoma specimens had fewer T cells than benign specimens, with medians of approximately 5,000 and 26,000.

The immunoSEQ assay was used to sequence the CDR3 region of the TCR beta chain. In the original analysis: For each specimen, the T-cell fraction, clonal dominance, and maximum TCR clone frequency were calculated. This immuneACCESS table, as held by TCRdb, lists in-frame sequences with V and J called but not all clones. Of the missing ones, under half trace to an unresolved V gene in checked studies; the others have no known cause. The DNA gave D and trimming, while V, J and clone size come from that table. The table for this sample lists 6,700 or so clones; about 70% of them were counted only once. Approximately 12% of the sample rests with the top ten. A word on this clone: Its antigen is not yet known. No per-base quality is available; no much larger clone lies one base away.

The CDR3 starts with the cysteine, ends with the phenylalanine, and has 16 residues. The only DNA kept is the CDR3, 48 bases in frame from the first base. The junction shows trimming of 0 bases on V and 0 bases on J, plus 12 bases between the germline ends. The germline V gene sets CDR1 to SGHRS and CDR2 to YFSETQ. Specimens of bladder lesions were obtained during transurethral resection and kept at -80C. DNA was isolated from the bladder specimens obtained at transurethral resection. The TCR originated in a human donor with urothelial carcinoma. The chain is encoded by TRBV5-1 joined to TRBJ1-1; no confident D gene assignment can be made. Sequencing was performed on tumor-infiltrating cells from bladder cancer. Here is the DNA: TGCGCCAGCAGCTTGGGTCGTGGGTCAATGAACACTGAAGCTTTCTTT. This translates into CASSLGRGSMNTEAFF.